This T cell receptor (beta chain) was identified during a study of cytomegalovirus exposure and HLA in healthy donors. Study-level points and caveats: There were under 200 TCR beta chains listed as cytomegalovirus-associated.

This PCR relied on a set of 60 Vbeta primers and 13 Jbeta primers. Sequencing used immunoSEQ multiplex PCR; TCRdb keeps in-frame clones, though not all of them. The repertoire consists of about 230,000 clones, with 78% occurring once and the leading ten covering about 0.45%. As for this clone: Its antigen remains unknown.

Germline V lookup: CDR1 SEHNR, CDR2 FQNEAQ (reference sequence). The CDR3 totals 14 residues. The V end lost 5 bases, the J end lost 1 base, and 11 bases lay between the germline ends. Sequences were obtained from PBMCs. The sequence was collected from a boy under 18 in good health and CMV-seronegative. J is TRBJ2-5 and V is TRBV7-9; possible D gene TRBD2, 6 bases. The CDR3 region is CASSALASQETQYF. The DNA for the CDR3 is TGTGCCAGCAGCGCCCTAGCGAGCCAAGAGACCCAGTACTTC.